Below, 16 T cell receptor beta chains from the same sample are listed, as sequenced in a study of T cells in women clearing cervical HPV infection. Some clones are missing from TCRdb's copy, which holds only in-frame ones; the method was immunoSEQ multiplex PCR. This sample contains some 30,000 clones. The sequenced material came from blood buffy coat. Source of these receptors: a woman aged 18 to 75 with a cervical HPV16 infection that either progressed to CIN3+ or cleared (not recorded which).

The sequenced part of the CDR3 DNA is TGCAGTGCTAGAAAGGCGGGGACTGTCCCAGATACG. It is translated as CSARKAGTVPDT. The complete CDR3 protein is CSARKAGTVPDTQYF. The chain uses TRBV20-1 and TRBJ2-3, with D maybe TRBD2 (6 bases). The CDR3 goes on 3 residues after the read ends, and that part is filled in from the germline J gene. The CDR3 runs 15 residues. Between the trimmed V and J ends, which lost 2 bases and 4 bases, there was a span of 16 bases. The germline gives CDR1 DFQATT, CDR2 SNEGSKA (reference sequence).

The CDR3 sequence is CASTQTLYEQYF. The CDR3 DNA, read in part, is TGTGCCAGCACCCAAACTTTATACGAG. The chain links TRBV11-2 to TRBJ2-7, with unresolved D. The read gets to within 3 residues of the CDR3 end, and the germline J gene fills in the rest. Germline V gives CDR1 SGHAT, CDR2 FQNNGV. The CDR3 has 12 residues. The germline V and J ends were trimmed by 7 bases and 4 bases, with 11 bases remaining between them.

The CDR3 loop is CASGGDQSYEQYF. CDR3 DNA (partial): TGTGCCAGTGGGGGGGACCAATCCTACGAG. The gene calls are TRBV6-2 or TRBV6-3 and TRBJ2-7; 7 positions agree with TRBD2. The observed sequence ends 3 residues before the CDR3 terminus, with the missing tail filled in from the germline J gene. With V trimmed by 9 bases and J by 1 base, 6 bases remained unmatched. Per germline, CDR1 MNHEY and CDR2 SVGEGT. The CDR3 covers 13 residues.

By frequency, this clone is medium-sized. The CDR3 loop is CSVPQGRDQETQYF. Incomplete CDR3 DNA: TGCAGCGTTCCCCAGGGGAGGGACCAAGAGACC. The rearrangement joins TRBV29-1 to TRBJ2-5, with a tentative D call TRBD2 (7 bases). The read falls 3 residues short of the CDR3 end, and the missing part is taken from the germline J gene. Looked up from germline, CDR1 is SQVTM and CDR2 is ANQGSEA. V was clipped by 5 bases and J by 0 bases, with 13 bases between them. The CDR3 has 14 amino acids.

As for this clone: Mismatch with germline at one junction end may stem from a read error. The sequence runs out 3 residues before the end of the CDR3; the remainder is reconstructed from the germline J gene. The chain has TRBV4-2 and TRBJ1-4; 7 bases align to TRBD1. Per germline, CDR1 LGHNA and CDR2 YNFKEQ. The CDR3 has 15 amino acids. The CDR3: CASSQETGYDEKLFF. CDR3 bases read: TGCGCCAGCAGCCAAGAGACAGGGTATGATGAAAAA.

As regards this clone: Sequencing ends 3 residues short of the CDR3 end; the germline J gene provides the rest. This chain joins TRBV7-9 and TRBJ2-3, with a tentative D call TRBD1 (5 bases). This CDR3 spans 13 amino acids. With 5 bases removed from V and 4 bases from J, the gap between germline ends came to 10 bases. Germline assignment: CDR1 SEHNR and CDR2 FQNEAQ (reference sequence). The CDR3 loop reads CASSGMGPDTQYF. The covered CDR3 bases are TGTGCCAGCAGCGGGATGGGGCCAGATACG.

In the case of this clone: The read terminates 3 residues before the CDR3 end, so the remaining end is supplied by the germline J gene. The chain links TRBV7-6 to TRBJ2-2; 8 bases fit TRBD1. The CDR3 has 16 residues. Germline CDR1 is SGHVS and CDR2 is FNYEAQ. The trim removed 5 bases at V and 7 bases at J, leaving 12 bases unmatched. The CDR3 bases that were read are TGTGCCAGCAGCGCGCGACCCAGGGGGCGTGACGGGGAG. Its protein is CASSARPRGRDGE. The full CDR3 is CASSARPRGRDGELFF. Combining the CDR3 with reference TRBV7-6 and TRBJ2-2 gives the whole variable domain GAGVSQSPRYKVTKRGQDVALRCDPISGHVSLYWYRQALGQGPEFLTYFNYEAQQDKSGLPNDRFSAERPEGSISTLTIQRTEQRDSAMYRCASSARPRGRDGELFFGEGSRLTVL.

In regard to this clone: The read falls 3 residues short of the CDR3 end, and the missing part is taken from the germline J gene. The chain couples TRBV4-1 to TRBJ1-1; the match to TRBD1 covers 7 bases. The CDR3 extends over 15 amino acids. The V segment lost 0 bases and the J segment 4 bases; nucleotides outside the gene matches: 5. Germline assignment: CDR1 MGHRA and CDR2 YSYEKL. This chain's CDR3 is CASSQDQGDATEAFF. The sequenced CDR3 bases are TGCGCCAGCAGCCAAGATCAGGGGGACGCCACTGAA.

Regarding this clone: The sequence runs out 3 residues before the end of the CDR3; the remainder is reconstructed from the germline J gene. This rearrangement joins TRBV7-9 to TRBJ2-5; D may be TRBD1 (6 bases). This CDR3 has 12 residues. CDR1 and CDR2 from the germline V gene are SEHNR and FQNEAQ (reference sequence). V was shortened by 8 bases and J by 5 bases, with 12 bases between the two germline ends. The CDR3 bases that were read are TGTGCCAGCCATAATAGGGGGGAGACC. Protein: CASHNRGET. The CDR3, in full, reads CASHNRGETQYF.

Worth noting for this clone: The read stops 3 residues short of the end of the CDR3; the missing end is completed from the germline J gene. This chain links TRBV7-9 with TRBJ2-7, with 10 bases matching TRBD1. CDR3 length: 13 amino acids. Trimming cost V 7 bases and J 5 bases; bases outside gene matches: 5. The germline gives CDR1 SEHNR, CDR2 FQNEAQ (reference sequence). Here the CDR3 reads CASTSTGGNEQYF. The sequenced part of the CDR3 DNA is TGTGCCAGCACCTCGACAGGGGGCAACGAG. Variable domain in full (rest from reference TRBV7-9 and TRBJ2-7): DTGVSQNPRHKITKRGQNVTFRCDPISEHNRLYWYRQTLGQGPEFLTYFQNEAQLEKSRLLSDRFSAERPKGSFSTLEIQRTEQGDSAMYLCASTSTGGNEQYFGPGTRLTVT.

Of note for this clone: The read gets to within 3 residues of the CDR3 end, and the germline J gene fills in the rest. The chain recombines TRBV5-1 with TRBJ2-6; 8 bases align to TRBD2. Trimming at V came to 3 bases and at J to 3 bases, leaving 5 bases not matched to a gene. Germline CDR1 is SGHRS and CDR2 is YFSETQ. The CDR3 extends over 16 amino acids. The sequenced part of the CDR3 DNA is TGCGCCAGCAGCTCGGGGGGGGGAGGTGGGGCCAACGTC. Its translation: CASSSGGGGGANV. The full CDR3 reads CASSSGGGGGANVLTF.

In regard to this clone: The read halts 3 residues ahead of the CDR3 end, with the missing end drawn from the germline J gene. The same CDR3 also results from other DNA sequences found in this sample. The chain couples TRBV7-8 to TRBJ2-7, with D tentatively TRBD2 (6 bases). CDR3 size: 12 residues. Trimming took 5 bases from V and 5 from J, leaving 10 bases between them. CDR1 is SGHVS, CDR2 FQNEAQ, per germline. CDR3 sequence: CASSDTGDEQYF. The covered CDR3 bases are TGTGCCAGCAGCGACACGGGGGACGAG.

As for this clone: The read terminates 3 residues ahead of where the CDR3 ends, so the germline J gene completes it. The V and J genes are TRBV5-1 and TRBJ1-4; tentatively, D is TRBD1 (6 bases). Germline V gene data show CDR1 as SGHRS and CDR2 as YFSETQ. The length of the CDR3 is 16 residues. V was pared by 2 bases and J by 5 bases, with 16 bases between. The CDR3 reads CASSLAQGNRNEKLFF. CDR3 DNA (partial): TGCGCCAGCAGCTTAGCACAGGGCAATCGGAATGAAAAA.

With respect to this clone: The read gets to within 3 residues of the CDR3 end, and the germline J gene fills in the rest. The V call is TRBV2, the J call TRBJ2-7; the match to TRBD1 covers 11 bases. CDR3 length equals 15 residues. V was pared by 7 bases and J by 2 bases, with 7 bases of the junction left unmatched. Per the germline V gene, CDR1 is SNHLY and CDR2 is FYNNEI. The CDR3 region is CASTTGGQGAYEQYF. The CDR3 DNA, read in part, is TGTGCCAGCACTACTGGGGGACAGGGGGCCTACGAG.

A word on this clone: The read is 3 residues too short to cover the CDR3 end, so that end is filled in from the germline J gene. This chain joins TRBV20-1 and TRBJ1-4, with D uncertain. The germline V and J ends were trimmed by 2 bases and 7 bases, with 11 bases remaining between them. This CDR3 contains 13 residues. Germline assignment: CDR1 DFQATT and CDR2 SNEGSKA (reference sequence). CDR3 in amino acids: CSARKGSGEKLFF. The CDR3 bases that were read are TGCAGTGCTAGAAAGGGCTCTGGTGAAAAA.

As for this clone: Coverage ceases 3 residues before the CDR3 finishes, and the germline J gene fills in the end. The genes are TRBV6-2 or TRBV6-3 and TRBJ2-3, with D possibly being TRBD2 (6 bases). Germline loops: CDR1 MNHEY, CDR2 SVGEGT. Deletions cut 7 bases from V and 8 bases from J, with 19 bases between. The CDR3 extends over 14 amino acids. The chain's CDR3 is CASMIGEVGLTQYF. Incomplete CDR3 DNA: TGTGCCAGCATGATAGGGGAGGTAGGGCTTACG.